This TCR beta chain stems from a study of cytomegalovirus exposure and HLA in healthy donors. About the study: Inside one of the first data releases sat about 85 million unique TCRs taken from HLA-typed donors. Study-wide results and limits: The authors later found HLA-associated TCR beta chains more clonally expanded than equally common others. Excluded were some V segments that proved indistinguishable, including TRBV6-2 and TRBV6-3.

CDR1 and CDR2 from the germline V gene are MNHNS and SASEGT. The CDR3 runs 15 residues. Trimming removed 3 bases from V and 4 bases from J, with 15 bases in between. With regard to this clone: Its specificity is not known.

It was with 60 Vbeta and 13 Jbeta primers that the PCR ran. Original methodology: In a later analysis, of some 80 million unique beta chains, about 12 million appeared in at least two donors. The data were produced by immunoSEQ multiplex PCR, yet TCRdb's version contains in-frame clones alone and is incomplete. That table gives V, J and clone size, and the DNA gave D and trimming. This table holds 100,000 to 150,000 clones, about 70% found once. The source of this sequence is a male donor in good health and CMV-seronegative. Sequenced: PBMCs. The chain recombines TRBV6-1 with TRBJ1-1, with D perhaps matching TRBD1 (5 bases). CDR3: CASSETAPPGTEAFF. In DNA, the CDR3 is TGTGCCAGCAGTGAGACAGCCCCCCCGGGCACTGAAGCTTTCTTT.